This is a list of T cell receptor beta chains from one sample in a study of shared clonotypes between healthy human individuals. The data were produced by immunoSEQ multiplex PCR, yet TCRdb's version contains in-frame clones alone and is incomplete. Among around 500,000 clones, roughly 80% were seen once, and the ten largest hold roughly 12%. Sequencing used PBMCs. These receptors came from a woman aged 40 to 50 in good health. Some clones in this sample may be carry-over from other donors' samples. Both conserved end residues are part of each CDR3. Each record gives: V gene, J gene, clone size, D gene, CDR3 DNA, CDR3 protein. A D gene is named only where the DNA matches it firmly. Not all rows give a size; the values are once, few, many and, for expanded clones, a class.

V gene: TRBV28
J gene: TRBJ1-5
clone size: NA
D gene: TRBD1
CDR3 DNA: TGTGCCAGCAGTTTAGACCCCAGGGGGAGCAATCAGCCCCAGCATTTT
CDR3 protein: CASSLDPRGSNQPQHF

V gene: TRBV28
J gene: TRBJ1-1
clone size: NA
D gene: NA
CDR3 DNA: TGTGCCAGCAGTTTATTGGCGGGACAAGGAGGGACTGAAGCTTTCTTT
CDR3 protein: CASSLLAGQGGTEAFF

V gene: TRBV11-2
J gene: TRBJ2-3
clone size: once
D gene: NA
CDR3 DNA: TGTGCCAGCAGCCTGACTGGGACCCGGGATACGCAGTATTTT
CDR3 protein: CASSLTGTRDTQYF

V gene: TRBV10-1
J gene: TRBJ2-3
clone size: NA
D gene: TRBD1
CDR3 DNA: TGCGCCAGCAGTGACCCCCGGGACAGAGCTAGCACAGATACGCAGTATTTT
CDR3 protein: CASSDPRDRASTDTQYF

V gene: TRBV10-3
J gene: TRBJ2-1
clone size: NA
D gene: TRBD2
CDR3 DNA: TGTGCCATCAGTATCACCGGGACTAGCGGGAGGGACAATGAGCAGTTCTTC
CDR3 protein: CAISITGTSGRDNEQFF

V gene: TRBV10-1
J gene: TRBJ2-1
clone size: NA
D gene: NA
CDR3 DNA: TGCGCCAGCAGTGAGGGCACTACAGTCGGGCAGTTCTTC
CDR3 protein: CASSEGTTVGQFF

V gene: TRBV7-6
J gene: TRBJ2-5
clone size: NA
D gene: NA
CDR3 DNA: TGTGCCAGCAGCCCGCTGAGGGGGACCCAGTACTTC
CDR3 protein: CASSPLRGTQYF

V gene: TRBV19
J gene: TRBJ2-7
clone size: once
D gene: TRBD1
CDR3 DNA: TGTGCCAGCAGGGGGACAGGCGTGGAGCAGTACTTC
CDR3 protein: CASRGTGVEQYF

V gene: TRBV13
J gene: TRBJ2-2
clone size: many
D gene: NA
CDR3 DNA: TGTGCCAGCAGCCCTCTGCTCACCGGGGAGCTGTTTTTT
CDR3 protein: CASSPLLTGELFF

V gene: TRBV7-9
J gene: TRBJ1-2
clone size: NA
D gene: TRBD1
CDR3 DNA: TGTGCCAGCAGCCTAGACAGGGCAAACTATGGCTACACCTTC
CDR3 protein: CASSLDRANYGYTF

V gene: TRBV5-4
J gene: TRBJ1-4
clone size: NA
D gene: NA
CDR3 DNA: TGTGCCAGCAGCTCGGACGCGGTCGGAGTTGAAAAACTGTTTTTT
CDR3 protein: CASSSDAVGVEKLFF

V gene: TRBV4-1
J gene: TRBJ1-2
clone size: few
D gene: TRBD1
CDR3 DNA: TGCGCCAGCAGCCCTCGGACAGGCGGAGGCTACACCTTC
CDR3 protein: CASSPRTGGGYTF

V gene: TRBV28
J gene: TRBJ1-2
clone size: NA
D gene: NA
CDR3 DNA: TGTGCCAGCAGTTCCCCGACCTACTATGGCTACACCTTC
CDR3 protein: CASSSPTYYGYTF

V gene: TRBV7-3
J gene: TRBJ2-1
clone size: NA
D gene: TRBD2
CDR3 DNA: TGTGCCAGCAGCTCGGGGGGTGAGCAGTTCTTC
CDR3 protein: CASSSGGEQFF

V gene: TRBV7-7
J gene: TRBJ2-7
clone size: NA
D gene: TRBD1
CDR3 DNA: TGTGCCAGCAGCGGACGGGACAGGCCCTACGAGCAGTACTTC
CDR3 protein: CASSGRDRPYEQYF

V gene: TRBV25-1
J gene: TRBJ2-7
clone size: NA
D gene: NA
CDR3 DNA: TGTGCCAGCAGTTCAGGGCGCAACTTCCTCGACGAGCAGTACTTC
CDR3 protein: CASSSGRNFLDEQYF

V gene: TRBV2
J gene: TRBJ2-2
clone size: NA
D gene: NA
CDR3 DNA: TGTGCCAGCAGTTTGGACAGCGGGGAGCTGTTTTTT
CDR3 protein: CASSLDSGELFF

V gene: TRBV6-1
J gene: TRBJ1-1
clone size: NA
D gene: NA
CDR3 DNA: TGTGCCAGCAGTGACTCGACCCGTAATGAAGCTTTCTTT
CDR3 protein: CASSDSTRNEAFF

V gene: TRBV7-8
J gene: TRBJ2-3
clone size: once
D gene: NA
CDR3 DNA: TGTGCCAGCAGCTTTCGACGGGGAGTGGGAGATACGCAGTATTTT
CDR3 protein: CASSFRRGVGDTQYF

V gene: TRBV29-1
J gene: TRBJ2-7
clone size: NA
D gene: NA
CDR3 DNA: TGCAGCGTTGGAGCCCATCGTAGCGAGCAGTACTTC
CDR3 protein: CSVGAHRSEQYF

V gene: TRBV5-4
J gene: TRBJ2-2
clone size: NA
D gene: NA
CDR3 DNA: TGTGCCAGCAGCCCCTGGACTAAACACACCGGGGAGCTGTTTTTT
CDR3 protein: CASSPWTKHTGELFF

V gene: TRBV15
J gene: TRBJ2-5
clone size: NA
D gene: NA
CDR3 DNA: TGTGCCACCAGCAGAGATAGAGACATAGAGACCCAGTACTTC
CDR3 protein: CATSRDRDIETQYF

V gene: TRBV15
J gene: TRBJ2-7
clone size: once
D gene: NA
CDR3 DNA: TGTGCCACCAGCAGAGATCGGGCCGCGGACGAGCAGTACTTC
CDR3 protein: CATSRDRAADEQYF

V gene: TRBV10-3
J gene: TRBJ1-1
clone size: once
D gene: TRBD1
CDR3 DNA: TGTGCCATCAGTGAACAGACAGGGGCAAGCCACACTGAAGCTTTCTTT
CDR3 protein: CAISEQTGASHTEAFF

V gene: TRBV5-1
J gene: TRBJ1-1
clone size: NA
D gene: NA
CDR3 DNA: TGCGCCAGCAGCTTTGTGGCGAACACTGAAGCTTTCTTT
CDR3 protein: CASSFVANTEAFF

V gene: TRBV5-1
J gene: TRBJ2-5
clone size: once
D gene: TRBD1
CDR3 DNA: TGCGCCAGCAGCTTGGGACAGGGCCAAGAGACCCAGTACTTC
CDR3 protein: CASSLGQGQETQYF

V gene: TRBV6-1
J gene: TRBJ2-7
clone size: once
D gene: NA
CDR3 DNA: TGTGCCAGCAGTGAAGGTCAGGGGGGCTCCTACGAGCAGTACTTC
CDR3 protein: CASSEGQGGSYEQYF

V gene: TRBV19
J gene: TRBJ1-2
clone size: NA
D gene: NA
CDR3 DNA: TGTGCCAGTAGTGATCAGTTAGCTAACTATGGCTACACCTTC
CDR3 protein: CASSDQLANYGYTF

V gene: TRBV5-1
J gene: TRBJ1-1
clone size: NA
D gene: NA
CDR3 DNA: TGCGCCAGCAGCTTGGGAGTCCTCGGCAACACTGAAGCTTTCTTT
CDR3 protein: CASSLGVLGNTEAFF

V gene: TRBV4-1
J gene: TRBJ2-5
clone size: many
D gene: TRBD2
CDR3 DNA: TGCGCCAGCAGCCAAGAATTCCTAGCGGGAGCAGAGACCCAGTACTTC
CDR3 protein: CASSQEFLAGAETQYF

V gene: TRBV9
J gene: TRBJ2-3
clone size: NA
D gene: NA
CDR3 DNA: TGTGCCAGCACCTGGAGGGAGAACGCAGATACGCAGTATTTT
CDR3 protein: CASTWRENADTQYF

V gene: TRBV28
J gene: TRBJ1-5
clone size: NA
D gene: NA
CDR3 DNA: TGTGCCAGCAGTTTAGGCCGGGCCGGAGATCAGCCCCAGCATTTT
CDR3 protein: CASSLGRAGDQPQHF

V gene: TRBV5-1
J gene: TRBJ2-2
clone size: NA
D gene: NA
CDR3 DNA: TGCGCCAGCAGCCCGCCGGAAGTCCAAACCGGGGAGCTGTTTTTT
CDR3 protein: CASSPPEVQTGELFF

V gene: TRBV27
J gene: TRBJ2-2
clone size: once
D gene: NA
CDR3 DNA: TGTGCCAGCAGTTCCAGGGACGGTGGAACCGGGGAGCTGTTTTTT
CDR3 protein: CASSSRDGGTGELFF

V gene: TRBV28
J gene: TRBJ2-1
clone size: NA
D gene: NA
CDR3 DNA: TGTGCCAGCAGTTTGGGGGATCTCTCCTACAATGAGCAGTTCTTC
CDR3 protein: CASSLGDLSYNEQFF

V gene: TRBV4-1
J gene: TRBJ2-5
clone size: NA
D gene: NA
CDR3 DNA: TGCGCCAGCAGCCGAAACGTCGATAGGTTTCAAGAGACCCAGTACTTC
CDR3 protein: CASSRNVDRFQETQYF

V gene: TRBV28
J gene: TRBJ2-7
clone size: NA
D gene: NA
CDR3 DNA: TGTGCCAGCAGTCCACCGGGGACGGTGGGGCAGTACTTC
CDR3 protein: CASSPPGTVGQYF

V gene: TRBV15
J gene: TRBJ2-2
clone size: NA
D gene: NA
CDR3 DNA: TGTGCCACCAGCAGAGATCGGCATTCCGGGGAGCTGTTTTTT
CDR3 protein: CATSRDRHSGELFF

V gene: TRBV7-3
J gene: TRBJ2-7
clone size: NA
D gene: TRBD1
CDR3 DNA: TGTGCCAGCAGCTCAGGGGGCACAGGCGAGCAGTACTTC
CDR3 protein: CASSSGGTGEQYF

V gene: TRBV4-1
J gene: TRBJ1-5
clone size: NA
D gene: NA
CDR3 DNA: TGCGCCAGCAGCCAAGTATTGACTAAGCGACAGCCCCAGCATTTT
CDR3 protein: CASSQVLTKRQPQHF

V gene: TRBV19
J gene: TRBJ1-2
clone size: NA
D gene: TRBD1
CDR3 DNA: TGTGCCAGTGCCTCGGACAGGGCTAACTATGGCTACGCCTTC
CDR3 protein: CASASDRANYGYAF

V gene: TRBV28
J gene: TRBJ2-7
clone size: NA
D gene: TRBD2
CDR3 DNA: TGTGCCAGCAGTCCCCCGGGACTAGCGGGAGGGGGGCAGTACTTC
CDR3 protein: CASSPPGLAGGGQYF

V gene: TRBV5-1
J gene: TRBJ2-3
clone size: NA
D gene: NA
CDR3 DNA: TGCGCCAGCAGCTGGGCCGCCGCAGATACGCAGTATTTT
CDR3 protein: CASSWAAADTQYF

V gene: TRBV30
J gene: TRBJ2-2
clone size: NA
D gene: TRBD2
CDR3 DNA: TGTGCCTGGGCGGGGGGGCTCGCGGGAACCGGGGAGCTGTTTTTT
CDR3 protein: CAWAGGLAGTGELFF

V gene: TRBV5-1
J gene: TRBJ2-7
clone size: NA
D gene: NA
CDR3 DNA: TGCGCCAGCAGCGAAGGACAGTCAGGAGCCTACGAGCAGTACTTC
CDR3 protein: CASSEGQSGAYEQYF

V gene: TRBV11-2
J gene: TRBJ2-7
clone size: many
D gene: NA
CDR3 DNA: TGTGCCAGCAGCCCCCGAATCGGGTACGAGCAGTACTTC
CDR3 protein: CASSPRIGYEQYF

V gene: TRBV6-1
J gene: TRBJ1-2
clone size: NA
D gene: NA
CDR3 DNA: TGTGCCAGCAGTGAAGCGCGGGCTTCTTATGGCTACACCTTC
CDR3 protein: CASSEARASYGYTF

V gene: TRBV13
J gene: TRBJ2-1
clone size: few
D gene: NA
CDR3 DNA: TGTGCCAGCAGCTCCCTAGCAAGCTCCTACAATGAGCAGTTCTTC
CDR3 protein: CASSSLASSYNEQFF

V gene: TRBV7-6
J gene: TRBJ1-5
clone size: NA
D gene: NA
CDR3 DNA: TGTGCCAGCAGCCCCCCGGGCCAGCCCCAGCATTTT
CDR3 protein: CASSPPGQPQHF

V gene: TRBV5-1
J gene: TRBJ1-1
clone size: NA
D gene: TRBD1
CDR3 DNA: TGCGCCAGCAGCTCCCGGACAGGGGATGGTACTGAAGCTTTCTTT
CDR3 protein: CASSSRTGDGTEAFF

V gene: TRBV7-9
J gene: TRBJ2-1
clone size: many
D gene: TRBD2
CDR3 DNA: TGTGCCAGCAGTAGTGACATGGGCGGGGGGCAGTTCTTC
CDR3 protein: CASSSDMGGGQFF

V gene: TRBV6-6
J gene: TRBJ1-4
clone size: NA
D gene: NA
CDR3 DNA: TGTGCCAGCAGTTACACCGCGGGAGATAATGAAAAACTGTTTTTT
CDR3 protein: CASSYTAGDNEKLFF

V gene: TRBV7-2
J gene: TRBJ1-2
clone size: NA
D gene: NA
CDR3 DNA: TGTGCCAGCAGCTTCAGAGGGGGAGGACAAACCTATGGCTACACCTTC
CDR3 protein: CASSFRGGGQTYGYTF

V gene: TRBV10-3
J gene: TRBJ2-7
clone size: NA
D gene: TRBD2
CDR3 DNA: TGTGCCATCAGGCCTAGCGGGAGCTCCTACGAGCAGTACTTC
CDR3 protein: CAIRPSGSSYEQYF